One sample yielded the 2 T cell receptor beta chains listed below, sequenced in a study of regulatory T cells in long-lasting Graves disease. Time point described: newly diagnosed GD, antithyroid drugs for less than 3 months. After RNA was extracted from PBMCs, the TCR library was made from it. Construction of TCR beta libraries relied on iRepertoire HTBI primers and on Arm-PCR targeting CDR3 regions. TCRdb ran MiXCR on the multiplex PCR reads and lists one entry per CDR3 protein. Of more than 400,000 distinct CDR3 sequences in the sample, about a sixth were seen once. These data were also reused for a study on T cells in Graves' hyperthyroidism and ophthalmopathy.

The material was peripheral blood mononuclear cells (PBMCs), obtained at new diagnosis, from a patient treated with antithyroid drugs. The receptor set was obtained from a man aged 40-49 years with Graves disease.

This clonotype has only a few counts. The chain recombines TRBV20-1 with TRBJ2-1, with TRBD2 identical over 7 bases. The CDR3 loop spans 16 amino acids. Germline CDR1 is DFQATT and CDR2 is SNEGSKA (reference sequence). V dropped 1 base and J dropped 4; count of bases not matched to a gene: 10. The CDR3 bases are TGCAGTGCTAGAGGAGTAGCAGCGGGATCGTACAATGAGCAGTTCTTC. Translated, it gives CSARGVAAGSYNEQFF.

This clonotype showed up just a few times. The chain joins TRBV28 to TRBJ2-7; D remains ambiguous. Germline CDR1 MDHEN, CDR2 SYDVKM. The CDR3 spans 12 residues. Trimming cost V 5 bases and J 5 bases, with 10 bases left between them. The chain's CDR3 is CASSLRQNEQYF. CDR3 nucleotide sequence: TGTGCCAGCAGTCTGAGACAAAACGAGCAGTACTTC.